The next 10 T cell receptor beta chains were all read from a single sample in a study of vaccination and CD4 T cells after COVID-19. The antigens of these receptors remain unknown. Sequencing of DNA taken from cultured CD4+ T cells relied on the Oncomine TCR Beta short-read assay. One entry per CDR3 protein results from TCRdb running MiXCR on the PCR reads. The data contain approximately 13,000 distinct CDR3 sequences, 44% of them singletons. Treatment denoted: 10-day PBMC culture with coronavirus spike peptide pools or control peptides (ViraFEST assay). The sequenced sample consisted of CD4+ T cells from blood, cultured in vitro. Receptors were obtained from a human donor who had recovered from COVID-19.

There are a few counts of this clonotype. V and J are TRBV20-1 and TRBJ2-3; D is ambiguous. The CDR3 runs 13 residues. V was cut by 6 bases and J by 0 bases, with 10 bases left in between. The germline V gene has CDR1 DFQATT and CDR2 SNEGSKA (reference sequence). In DNA, the CDR3 is TGCAGTGCCGGTCATACTAGCACAGATACGCAGTATTTT. Translation gives CSAGHTSTDTQYF.

This clonotype has a handful of counts. V and J are TRBV10-3 and TRBJ1-2, with a possible D match to TRBD1 (6 bases). This CDR3 region has 15 residues. Germline V gene sequence: CDR1 ENHRY, CDR2 SYGVKD. Trimming removed 0 bases at V and 7 bases at J, with 15 bases between. As DNA, the CDR3 is TGTGCCATCAGTGAGTCTAAAGGGGGGTTCGCTGGCTACACCTTC. This encodes CAISESKGGFAGYTF.

The V call is TRBV5-4, the J call TRBJ1-1, with D maybe TRBD1 (6 bases). Per the germline V gene, CDR1 is SGHNT and CDR2 is YYREEE (reference sequence). V was trimmed by 4 bases and J by 4 bases, leaving 11 bases between them. The CDR3 covers 13 residues. The CDR3 region is CASSPQGSTEAFF. CDR3 nucleotide sequence: TGTGCCAGCAGCCCACAGGGCTCCACTGAAGCTTTCTTT.

The chain has TRBV2 and TRBJ2-7; either TRBD1 or TRBD2 may fit D (5 bases each). V dropped 7 bases and J dropped 4 bases, with 20 bases sitting between them. This CDR3 is 15 amino acids long. Germline CDR1 is SNHLY and CDR2 is FYNNEI. The CDR3 DNA follows: TGTGCCAGCATTCCGGGGTGGGGACCACAATACGAGCAGTACTTC. It codes for CASIPGWGPQYEQYF.

This clonotype was counted between two and nine times. The J gene is TRBJ2-3, the V gene TRBV20-1; 11 nucleotides line up with TRBD2. The junction had 2 bases not matched to a gene; V was cut back by 5 bases and J by 4 bases. Germline CDR1 is DFQATT and CDR2 is SNEGSKA (reference sequence). The CDR3 contains 13 residues. CDR3 loop: CSALAGGPDTQYF. The CDR3 DNA reads as TGCAGTGCTTTAGCGGGGGGGCCAGATACGCAGTATTTT.

There are a few counts of this clonotype. The chain joins TRBV20-1 to TRBJ1-5; TRBD1 aligns across 9 bases. V dropped 6 bases and J dropped 3; count of bases not matched to a gene: 6. The CDR3 sequence is 14 residues long. Germline V gene sequence: CDR1 DFQATT, CDR2 SNEGSKA (reference sequence). The CDR3 here is CSAVDRGANQPQHF. DNA of the CDR3: TGCAGTGCCGTGGACAGGGGAGCCAATCAGCCCCAGCATTTT.

This clonotype turned up a few times. The chain carries TRBV15 and TRBJ2-2; D unresolved. From germline, CDR1 is LNHNV and CDR2 YYDKDF (reference sequence). The CDR3 spans 15 residues. Trimming removed 0 bases at V and 0 bases at J, with 5 bases between. CDR3 protein: CATSRDGPNTGELFF. In DNA form, the CDR3 reads TGTGCCACCAGCAGAGATGGTCCGAACACCGGGGAGCTGTTTTTT.

This sequence joins TRBV24-1 and TRBJ2-1; D is uncertain. The CDR3 has 11 amino acids. Germline lookup yields CDR1 KGHDR and CDR2 SFDVKD. The V end was cut by 7 bases, the J end by 3 bases, with 3 bases between. CDR3: CATSHYNEQFF. For the CDR3, the DNA is TGTGCCACCAGCCACTACAATGAGCAGTTCTTC.

In DNA form, the CDR3 reads TGTGCCAGCAGTTTAGGGGACAGTTCCTACGAGCAGTACTTC. Amino acid sequence: CASSLGDSSYEQYF. V gene TRBV27 combines with J gene TRBJ2-7; 7 bases are shared with TRBD1. Germline trimming cut 2 bases from V and 1 base from J; bases unmatched to any gene: 2. Germline CDR1 and CDR2: MNHEY and SMNVEV (reference sequence). CDR3 size: 14 residues.

This clonotype showed up just a few times. This chain joins TRBV6-1 and TRBJ2-7; perhaps D is TRBD1 or TRBD2 (7 bases each). The germline CDR1 and CDR2 sequences are MNHNS and SASEGT. The CDR3 is 19 residues long. The V and J ends lost 6 bases and 0 bases respectively, with 27 bases between them. In DNA, the CDR3 is TGTGCCAGCAGGGGGGGGTTAGGAAGAGACCGGGACAGCTCCTACGAGCAGTACTTC. It encodes CASRGGLGRDRDSSYEQYF.